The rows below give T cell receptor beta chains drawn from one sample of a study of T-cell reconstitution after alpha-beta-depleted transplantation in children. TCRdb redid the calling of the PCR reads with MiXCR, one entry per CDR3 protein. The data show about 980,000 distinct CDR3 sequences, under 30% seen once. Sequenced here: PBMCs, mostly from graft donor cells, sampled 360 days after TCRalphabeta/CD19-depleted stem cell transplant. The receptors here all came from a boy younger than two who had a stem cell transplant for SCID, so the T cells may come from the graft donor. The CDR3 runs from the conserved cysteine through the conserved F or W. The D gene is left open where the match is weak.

CASGNEKLFF | TRBV28 | NA
CASSFTGPVNTEAFF | TRBV12-3/TRBV12-4 | NA
CASSLRTDSNTEAFF | TRBV18 | NA
CASSLEGVTEAFF | TRBV5-1 | NA
CASRQENYNEQFF | TRBV13 | NA
CSARVGAPSYNEQFF | TRBV20-1 | NA
CASSLAGDRGSSEQFF | TRBV5-1 | TRBD1
CSATSVGWQGRLYEQYF | TRBV20-1 | NA
CSAQPGGSTDTQYF | TRBV29-1 | TRBD2
CASSRDGITQPQHF | TRBV12-3/TRBV12-4 | NA
CASDDGAYEQYF | TRBV25-1 | NA
CASSVDSQIVSGANVLTF | TRBV9 | NA
CASSLRLARLSTDTQYF | TRBV27 | NA
CASSRNNRERYEQYF | TRBV7-6 | NA
CATGDGTNYGYTF | TRBV15 | NA
CASSMQHLTYNEQFF | TRBV12-3/TRBV12-4 | NA
CASSYGTANYGYTF | TRBV6-5 | TRBD1
CASSPRVNEKLFF | TRBV5-1 | NA
CATTTGTGGRETQYF | TRBV15 | TRBD1
CATGGSSYEQYF | TRBV3-1 | NA
CASSLSVDRVQPQHF | TRBV5-5 | TRBD1
CASSTTGAANTEAFF | TRBV11-2 | TRBD1
CSAGDSNEKLFF | TRBV20-1 | NA
CAMYGGYYEQYF | TRBV10-3 | NA
CASSLEDSHNEQFF | TRBV12-3/TRBV12-4 | NA
CASGGRQEWGYTF | TRBV2 | NA
CASSSINRAETQYF | TRBV18 | NA
CASSPGGRSGYTF | TRBV12-3/TRBV12-4 | TRBD1
CASSQAGSISRGTQYF | TRBV4-1 | NA
CASSYSRRGTNTGELFF | TRBV6-5 | NA
CSVAQGQGYTF | TRBV29-1 | NA
CASSQTGSVSYEQYF | TRBV6-1 | TRBD1
CASSLCGGEETQYF | TRBV12-3/TRBV12-4 | NA
CASSPKGGAGYTF | TRBV12-3/TRBV12-4 | NA
CASSLAGFGYTF | TRBV5-6 | NA
CSASTDRAVQYF | TRBV29-1 | TRBD1
CASSREEGSYEQYF | TRBV4-1 | NA
CASSRGVVGTDTQYF | TRBV6-1 | NA
CASSLTGDSGANVLTF | TRBV5-1 | NA
CASSLGADLNTEAFF | TRBV7-6 | NA
CASSRGSLYEQYF | TRBV25-1 | NA
CASRPSGGQANYGYTF | TRBV7-2 | TRBD1
CVSSETGRSTDTQYF | TRBV7-3 | NA
CSVEATGRETQYF | TRBV29-1 | TRBD1
CASSLQGAGGYTF | TRBV12-3/TRBV12-4 | TRBD1
CAISSTSGGVHRTDTQYF | TRBV10-3 | TRBD2
CASSGGKAYEQYF | TRBV28 | TRBD2
CASSGTPTGEKLFF | TRBV12-3/TRBV12-4 | NA
CASSTRGRRETQYF | TRBV5-1 | TRBD1
CASSLRGAVEAFF | TRBV27 | NA
CASSVFPSPDTQYF | TRBV7-9 | NA
CSVELRDSNEKLFF | TRBV29-1 | TRBD1
CASTPGGRHHTQYF | TRBV7-8 | NA
CASSPPGRTTQETQYF | TRBV7-4 | NA
CASLGPGFTDTQYF | TRBV11-2 | NA
CASSHIPGSYSYNEQFF | TRBV11-1 | NA
CASSFTGGRTGELFF | TRBV5-1 | TRBD1